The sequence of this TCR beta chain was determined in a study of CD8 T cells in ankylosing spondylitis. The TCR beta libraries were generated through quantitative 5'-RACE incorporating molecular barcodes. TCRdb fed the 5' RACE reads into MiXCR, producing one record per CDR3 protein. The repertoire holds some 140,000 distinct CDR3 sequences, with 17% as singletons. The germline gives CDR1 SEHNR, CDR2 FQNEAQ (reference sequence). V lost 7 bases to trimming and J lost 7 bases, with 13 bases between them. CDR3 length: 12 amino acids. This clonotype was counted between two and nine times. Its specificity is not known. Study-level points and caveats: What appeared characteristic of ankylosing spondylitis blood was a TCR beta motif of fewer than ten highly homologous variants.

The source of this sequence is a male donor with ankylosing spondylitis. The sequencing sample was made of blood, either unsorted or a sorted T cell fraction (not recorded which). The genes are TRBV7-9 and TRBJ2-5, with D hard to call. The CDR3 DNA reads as TGTGCCAGCACACACCCCACGGGGACCCAGTACTTC. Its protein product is CASTHPTGTQYF.